One sample yielded the 7 T cell receptor beta chains listed below, sequenced in a study of ipilimumab plus nivolumab after autologous stem cell transplantation. Sequenced by immunoSEQ multiplex PCR; TCRdb stores in-frame clones only, minus some. This table has more than 20,000 clones, about 80% appearing once. Sample: PBMCs, taken in a trial of ipilimumab plus nivolumab as post-transplant consolidation. The receptors originated from a male donor with diffuse large B-cell lymphoma.

The V gene is TRBV2, the J gene TRBJ1-1; D may be TRBD1 (6 bases). The CDR3 has 15 residues. The germline gives CDR1 SNHLY, CDR2 FYNNEI. Trimming stripped 6 bases from V and 1 base from J, with 15 bases between. The CDR3, as DNA: TGTGCCAGCAGCTCCAGTCAACAGGGGAACACTGAAGCTTTCTTT. It yields the protein CASSSSQQGNTEAFF.

The chain has TRBV5-4 and TRBJ2-1; 10 bases map to TRBD1. The CDR3 consists of 14 residues. V shed 1 base, J shed 7 bases, and the junction held 2 bases outside the gene matches. The germline V gene encodes CDR1 SGHNT and CDR2 YYREEE (reference sequence). CDR3 in DNA: TGTGCCAGCAGCTTGAGGACAGGGGGTAATGAGCAGTTCTTC. This sequence encodes CASSLRTGGNEQFF.

In this sample, this clone turned up a few times. The V gene is TRBV19, the J gene TRBJ2-7; 7 nucleotides agree with TRBD2. Germline V gene data show CDR1 as LNHDA and CDR2 as SQIVND (reference sequence). J lost 3 bases, V lost 6 bases, and 8 bases had no gene match. This CDR3 contains 14 residues. DNA of the CDR3: TGTGCCAGTAGCCCGGGGGGATGGGACTACGAGCAGTACTTC. Amino acids: CASSPGGWDYEQYF.

V usage is TRBV6-1 and J usage is TRBJ1-6, with D perhaps TRBD1 (5 bases). The CDR3 totals 16 residues. The V gene lost 3 bases and the J gene lost 8 bases, with 17 bases spanning the gap. Germline V gives CDR1 MNHNS, CDR2 SASEGT. The CDR3 loop is CASSEPGRPRDSPLHF. CDR3 DNA sequence: TGTGCCAGCAGTGAGCCGGGACGACCGAGGGATTCACCCCTCCACTTT.

The V gene is TRBV30, the J gene TRBJ2-7; D unclear. Germline lookup yields CDR1 GTSNPN and CDR2 SVGIG (reference sequence). Trimming left V 2 bases short and J 0 bases short, with 26 bases between. The CDR3 spans 19 residues. For the CDR3, the DNA is TGTGCCTGGAGTCATCCTACGACTCGGACCTTACTCGGCTCCTACGAGCAGTACTTC. Protein: CAWSHPTTRTLLGSYEQYF.

The chain carries TRBV7-9 and TRBJ2-2; tentative D call: TRBD2 (7 bases). V lost 8 bases and J lost 5, with 15 bases in between. The CDR3 is 14 amino acids. CDR1 and CDR2 (germline): SEHNR, FQNEAQ (reference sequence). CDR3 sequence: CASAAGGRTGELFF. CDR3 bases: TGTGCCAGCGCCGCCGGGGGGCGGACCGGGGAGCTGTTTTTT. Based on the CDR3 plus reference TRBV7-9 and TRBJ2-2, the full variable domain is DTGVSQNPRHKITKRGQNVTFRCDPISEHNRLYWYRQTLGQGPEFLTYFQNEAQLEKSRLLSDRFSAERPKGSFSTLEIQRTEQGDSAMYLCASAAGGRTGELFFGEGSRLTVL.

The genes are TRBV6-5 and TRBJ2-7; D unclear. The germline V gene has CDR1 MNHEY and CDR2 SVGAGI. The V gene lost 0 bases and the J gene lost 0 bases, with 9 bases spanning the gap. The CDR3 loop spans 15 amino acids. DNA of the CDR3: TGTGCCAGCAGTTACTCGCTCAGCTCCTCCTACGAGCAGTACTTC. This translates into CASSYSLSSSYEQYF.